This T cell receptor beta chain was identified during a study of T cell responses to AZD1222 COVID-19 vaccine. The CDR3 runs to 11 residues. V lost 5 bases to trimming and J lost 8 bases, with 8 bases between them. The germline CDR1 and CDR2 sequences are SGHAT and FQNNGV. Assay used: immunoSEQ multiplex PCR; TCRdb lists only in-frame clones, some missing. This table has approximately 110,000 clones, 70% to 90% appearing once. The chain couples TRBV11-2 to TRBJ2-3; D ambiguous. The specimen was peripheral blood, collected on day 0 of AZD1222 vaccination. The sequence derives from an adult in good health. Here the CDR3 DNA reads TGTGCCAGCAGCCGGACCTCTACGCAGTATTTT. Amino acid sequence: CASSRTSTQYF.